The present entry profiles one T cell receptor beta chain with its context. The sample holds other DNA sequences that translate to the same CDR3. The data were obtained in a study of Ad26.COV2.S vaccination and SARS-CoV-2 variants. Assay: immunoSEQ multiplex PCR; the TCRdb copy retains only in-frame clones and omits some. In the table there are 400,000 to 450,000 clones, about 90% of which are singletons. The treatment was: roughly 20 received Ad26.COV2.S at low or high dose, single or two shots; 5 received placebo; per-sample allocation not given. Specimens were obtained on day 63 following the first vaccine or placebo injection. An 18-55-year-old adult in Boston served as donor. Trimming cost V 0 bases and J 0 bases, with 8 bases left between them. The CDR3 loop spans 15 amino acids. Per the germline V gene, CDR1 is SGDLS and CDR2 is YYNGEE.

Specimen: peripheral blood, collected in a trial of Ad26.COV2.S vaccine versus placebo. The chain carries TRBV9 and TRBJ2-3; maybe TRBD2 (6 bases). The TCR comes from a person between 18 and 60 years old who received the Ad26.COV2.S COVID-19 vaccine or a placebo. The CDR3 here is CASSVVGSSTDTQYF. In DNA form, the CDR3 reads TGTGCCAGCAGCGTAGTCGGGAGCAGCACAGATACGCAGTATTTT.